This T cell receptor (beta chain) originates from a study of T cell repertoires in cytomegalovirus infection (dated by TCRdb to the late 2010s). With regard to the full study: Because public TCR beta signatures pointed to carriage of CMV infection together with the matching HLA type, the HLA type of each donor mattered for the analysis. Results and caveats for the whole study, not just this receptor: In the ex vivo response, HLA-C-restricted CMV-specific TCR beta clonotypes were dominant, and in two of eight donors the single most frequent clonotype came from this HLA-C-restricted group. In both this cohort and an independent cohort of some 350 donors, the cumulative frequency of public TCR beta family members distinguished carriers of CMV infection plus the relevant HLA type.

Reads for this sample came from an Illumina HiSeq 1500. Starting from the raw public reads, TCRdb applied fastp trimming at Q25, assembled clones with MiXCR and retained in-frame beta chains. Under each unique CDR3 protein, matching rows form one entry showing the most common genes and DNA. For this sample the table gives roughly 600,000 distinct CDR3 sequences, of which approximately 25% were detected only once. The ten largest clones take up roughly 8% of the sample. A remark on this clonotype: The antigen it recognizes is unknown. One base away there is no much larger clone; base qualities are not given.

Including the terminal cysteine and phenylalanine, the CDR3 comprises 20 residues. The DNA shown is the 60-base CDR3, in frame from base 1. V lost 0 bases and J lost 8 bases; the stretch between them is 29 bases long. For CDR1 and CDR2, the germline V gene lists MNHEY and SVGEGT. The chain is encoded by TRBV6-2 or TRBV6-3 joined to TRBJ2-1, with no reliable assignment of the D segment. This TCR was recovered from a human donor in good health (CMV status not recorded). Some clones in this sample may be carry-over from other donors' samples. The specimen was CD8+ T cells from PBMCs. The CDR3 has the sequence CASSYSIIPEMGFLVDEQFF. The DNA sequence is as follows: TGTGCCAGCAGTTACTCGATTATTCCTGAAATGGGTTTTTTGGTTGATGAGCAGTTCTTC.